The present entry profiles one T cell receptor (beta chain) with its context. Then a second PCR, running about 6 to 12 cycles, was carried out with a sample-barcoded 5' primer and a J-beta primer mix. TCRdb reprocessed the 5' RACE reads via MiXCR and lists one record per CDR3 protein. The repertoire holds hundreds of thousands of distinct CDR3 sequences, with 52% as singletons. This record belongs to a study of blood T cells in healthy people across ages. Deletions cut 0 bases from V and 0 bases from J, with 9 bases between. This CDR3 comprises 16 residues. Germline assignment: CDR1 MNHEY and CDR2 SVGAGI.

The chain carries TRBV6-5 and TRBJ2-1; no clear D. The clonotype was recovered from a woman of 80 years or more in good health. Source material: blood. CDR3 in amino acids: CASSYSSDISYNEQFF. The CDR3 DNA reads TGTGCCAGCAGTTACTCTTCCGATATCTCCTACAATGAGCAGTTCTTC.